What follows is one T cell receptor beta chain and its context. Its target is not known. This sample stems from a study of read filtering for tumor transcriptome and immune sequencing. Study summary: Revised staging placed 8 or 9 patients in R-ISS I, 15 to 20 in II, more than five in III. DNase treatment preceded whole-transcriptome library preparation. Findings and caveats of the study: Sorted CD138-negative bone marrow cells were not purified T cells.

The V gene end was trimmed by 0 bases and the J gene end by 14 bases; junction bases not matched to a gene: 14. The CDR3 spans 16 residues. Germline CDR1 SGHRS, CDR2 YFSETQ. Molecular barcoded adaptors covering alpha/delta and beta/gamma chains were used on about 390 ng RNA. TCRdb used MiXCR to reprocess the reads, holding one entry per CDR3 protein. The data contain roughly 90,000 distinct CDR3 sequences, roughly 21% of them singletons. The chain employs TRBV5-1 and TRBJ2-6; 7 positions agree with TRBD1. The sequence was collected from a donor aged 40 or older with multiple myeloma. The specimen sequenced was a population of CD138-negative cells sorted from bone marrow. As DNA, the CDR3 is TGCGCCAGCAGCTTGGAAACAGGGGCCGGGGCCGACATCCTGACTTTC. Encoded protein: CASSLETGAGADILTF.